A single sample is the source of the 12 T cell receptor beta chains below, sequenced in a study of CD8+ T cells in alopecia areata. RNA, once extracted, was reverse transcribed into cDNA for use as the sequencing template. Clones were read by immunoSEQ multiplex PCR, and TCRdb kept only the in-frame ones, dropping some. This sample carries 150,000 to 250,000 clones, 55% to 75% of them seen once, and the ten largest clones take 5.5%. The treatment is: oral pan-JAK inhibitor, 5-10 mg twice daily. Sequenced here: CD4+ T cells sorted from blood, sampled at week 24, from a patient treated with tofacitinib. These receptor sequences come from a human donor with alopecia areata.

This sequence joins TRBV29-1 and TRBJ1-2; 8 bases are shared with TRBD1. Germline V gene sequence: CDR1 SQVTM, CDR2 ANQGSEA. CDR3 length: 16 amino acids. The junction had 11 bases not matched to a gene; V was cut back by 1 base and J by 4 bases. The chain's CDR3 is CSVEARPGGGGYGYTF. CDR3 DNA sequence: TGCAGCGTTGAAGCTAGGCCAGGGGGCGGCGGCTATGGCTACACCTTC.

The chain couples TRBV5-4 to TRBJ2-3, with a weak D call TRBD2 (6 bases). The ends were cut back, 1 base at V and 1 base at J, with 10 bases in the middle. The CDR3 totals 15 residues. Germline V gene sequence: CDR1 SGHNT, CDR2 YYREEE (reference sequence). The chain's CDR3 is CASSLPGGGTDTQYF. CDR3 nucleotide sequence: TGTGCCAGCAGCTTGCCGGGCGGGGGCACAGATACGCAGTATTTT.

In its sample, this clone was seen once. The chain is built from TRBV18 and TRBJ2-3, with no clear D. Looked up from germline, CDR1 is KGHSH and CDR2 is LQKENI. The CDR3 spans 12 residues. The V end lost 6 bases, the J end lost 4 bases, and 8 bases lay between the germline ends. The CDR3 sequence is CASSPAADTQYF. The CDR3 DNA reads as TGTGCCAGCTCCCCTGCGGCAGATACGCAGTATTTT.

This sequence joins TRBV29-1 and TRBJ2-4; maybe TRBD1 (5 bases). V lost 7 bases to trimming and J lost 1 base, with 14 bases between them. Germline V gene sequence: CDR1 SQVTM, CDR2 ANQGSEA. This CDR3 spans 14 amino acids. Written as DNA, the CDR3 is TGCAGCGGGGGCTCTGGGCATGCCAAAAACATTCAGTACTTC. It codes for CSGGSGHAKNIQYF.

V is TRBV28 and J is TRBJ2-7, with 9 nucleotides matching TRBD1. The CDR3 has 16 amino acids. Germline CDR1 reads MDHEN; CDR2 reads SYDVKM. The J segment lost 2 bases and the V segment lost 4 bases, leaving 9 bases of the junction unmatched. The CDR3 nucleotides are TGTGCCAGCAGTTCACACGGACAGGGGCCAACCTACGAGCAGTACTTC. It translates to CASSSHGQGPTYEQYF.

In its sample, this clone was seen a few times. The CDR3, as DNA: TGCAGCGTTGAGACGGAAGCCTACAATGAGCAGTTCTTC. Encoded protein: CSVETEAYNEQFF. This rearrangement joins TRBV29-1 to TRBJ2-1; D remains ambiguous. CDR3 size: 13 residues. CDR1 SQVTM and CDR2 ANQGSEA come from the germline V gene. Trimming shortened V by 3 bases and J by 2 bases, and 8 bases separated the two germline ends.

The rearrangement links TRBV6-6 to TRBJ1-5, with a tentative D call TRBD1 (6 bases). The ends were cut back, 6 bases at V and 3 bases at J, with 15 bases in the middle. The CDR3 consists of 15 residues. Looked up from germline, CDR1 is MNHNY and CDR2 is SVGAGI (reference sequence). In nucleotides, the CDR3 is TGTGCCAGCAGCCGGAATTACAGGGACAATCAGCCCCAGCATTTT. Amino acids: CASSRNYRDNQPQHF.

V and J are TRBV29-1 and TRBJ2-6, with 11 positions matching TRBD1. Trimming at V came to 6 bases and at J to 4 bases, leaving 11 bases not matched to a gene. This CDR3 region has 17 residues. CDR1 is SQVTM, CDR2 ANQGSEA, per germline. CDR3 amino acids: CSVPGDRGIQGANVLTF. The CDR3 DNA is TGCAGCGTGCCCGGGGACAGGGGGATACAAGGGGCCAACGTCCTGACTTTC.

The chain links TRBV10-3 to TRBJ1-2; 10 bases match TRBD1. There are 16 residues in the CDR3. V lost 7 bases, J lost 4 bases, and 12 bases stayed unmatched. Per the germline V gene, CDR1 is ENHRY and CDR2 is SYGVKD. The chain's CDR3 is CAIKPTGQGVAYGYTF. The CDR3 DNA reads TGTGCCATCAAGCCCACCGGACAGGGGGTCGCCTATGGCTACACCTTC.

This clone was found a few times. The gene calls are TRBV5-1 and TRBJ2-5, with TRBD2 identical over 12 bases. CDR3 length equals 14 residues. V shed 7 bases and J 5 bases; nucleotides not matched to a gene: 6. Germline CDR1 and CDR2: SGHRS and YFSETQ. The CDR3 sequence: CASALAGGGETQYF. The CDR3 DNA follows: TGCGCCAGCGCCCTAGCGGGAGGGGGCGAGACCCAGTACTTC.

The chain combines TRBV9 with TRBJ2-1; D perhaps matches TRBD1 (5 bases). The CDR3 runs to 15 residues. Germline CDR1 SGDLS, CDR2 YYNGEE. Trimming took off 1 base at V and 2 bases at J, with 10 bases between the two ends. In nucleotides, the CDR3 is TGTGCCAGCAGCGTATTGGGGCAAGCCTACAATGAGCAGTTCTTC. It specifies CASSVLGQAYNEQFF.

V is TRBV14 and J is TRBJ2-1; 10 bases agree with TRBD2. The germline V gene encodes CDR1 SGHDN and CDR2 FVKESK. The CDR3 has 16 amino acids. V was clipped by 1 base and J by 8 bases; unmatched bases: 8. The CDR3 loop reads CASSQANLAGVDEQFF. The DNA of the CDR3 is TGTGCCAGCAGCCAAGCAAATCTAGCGGGAGTGGATGAGCAGTTCTTC. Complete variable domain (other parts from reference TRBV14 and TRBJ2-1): EAGVTQFPSHSVIEKGQTVTLRCDPISGHDNLYWYRRVMGKEIKFLLHFVKESKQDESGMPNNRFLAERTGGTYSTLKVQPAELEDSGVYFCASSQANLAGVDEQFFGPGTRLTVL.